What follows are 27 T cell receptor beta chains derived from one specimen sequenced in a study of human T cells and chemical hapten exposure. TCRdb reprocessed the RACE reads with MiXCR, giving one entry per CDR3 protein. Among 300,000 to 400,000 distinct CDR3 sequences listed, 4.5% to 6% were seen once. The time point denotes: pre-sensitization, week 0. Stated treatment: therapeutic diphenylcyclopropenone sensitization with weekly scalp DPC. Sequences were derived from whole blood, sampled in connection with sensitization to the hapten diphenylcyclopropenone (DPC). Receptors originate from a woman aged 45-65 years with alopecia areata. Some clones in this sample may be carry-over from other donors' samples.

In this sample, this clonotype turned up many times. The genes are TRBV12-3 or TRBV12-4 and TRBJ1-6, with D unclear. This CDR3 has 12 residues. Trimming cost V 6 bases and J 8 bases, with 8 bases left between them. This CDR3 is CASSLLYSPLHF. In nucleotides, the CDR3 is TGTGCCAGCAGCCTCCTCTATTCACCCCTCCACTTT.

This clonotype came up a few times. This rearrangement joins TRBV30 to TRBJ1-5; D uncertain. This CDR3 region has 15 residues. Germline CDR1 is GTSNPN and CDR2 is SVGIG (reference sequence). V lost 5 bases and J lost 1, with 15 bases in between. DNA of the CDR3: TGTGCCTGGTCAGTGAAGGTATACAGCAATCAGCCCCAGCATTTT. This gives the protein CAWSVKVYSNQPQHF. The variable domain in full, completed from reference TRBV30 and TRBJ1-5, reads SQTIHQWPATLVQPVGSPLSLECTVEGTSNPNLYWYRQAAGRGLQLLFYSVGIGQISSEVPQNLSASRPQDRQFILSSKKLLLSDSGFYLCAWSVKVYSNQPQHFGDGTRLSIL.

This clonotype showed up just a few times. V gene TRBV6-6 combines with J gene TRBJ2-7; D is uncertain. The CDR3 covers 15 residues. Germline V gene lookup returns CDR1 MNHNY and CDR2 SVGAGI (reference sequence). V shed 2 bases and J shed 2 bases, with 13 bases lying between them. The CDR3 sequence is CASSYQPATPYEQYF. CDR3 coding DNA: TGTGCCAGCAGTTACCAACCAGCAACCCCCTACGAGCAGTACTTC.

This chain links TRBV6-2 or TRBV6-3 with TRBJ2-2; 10 bases align to TRBD1. The CDR3 consists of 16 residues. V gave up 6 bases and J gave up 4 bases; unmatched junction bases: 8. Germline V gives CDR1 MNHEY, CDR2 SVGEGT. This CDR3 reads CASRDTGTGVTGELFF. As DNA, the CDR3 is TGTGCCAGCAGAGACACCGGGACAGGGGTCACCGGGGAGCTGTTTTTT.

The V call is TRBV3-1, the J call TRBJ2-1, with D perhaps TRBD1 or TRBD2 (6 bases each). V lost 10 bases, J lost 0 bases, and 13 bases lay in between. CDR1 and CDR2 (germline): LGHDT, YNNKEL (reference sequence). The CDR3 spans 14 residues. CDR3 DNA: TGTGCCACCGGAAGGGGGGTCTCCTACAATGAGCAGTTCTTC. As protein: CATGRGVSYNEQFF.

This clonotype occurred a few times. This chain joins TRBV6-2 or TRBV6-3 and TRBJ1-3; 7 bases map to TRBD1. The V gene's germline CDR1 is MNHEY and CDR2 SVGEGT. V trimming: 4 bases; J trimming: 4 bases; junction bases outside the gene matches: 10. This CDR3 has 16 residues. CDR3 in DNA: TGTGCCAGCAGTTCCGGGACAGCCCTAGGAGGAAACACCATATATTTT. Translating it yields CASSSGTALGGNTIYF.

This clonotype was seen repeatedly, ten times or more. The rearrangement joins TRBV7-2 to TRBJ2-3; D remains unclear. Trimming cost V 1 base and J 4 bases, with 12 bases left between them. The CDR3 has 15 residues. CDR1 and CDR2 (germline): SGHTA, FQGNSA. Here the CDR3 reads CASSLDGGVSDTQYF. CDR3 in DNA: TGTGCCAGCAGCTTAGACGGTGGGGTTTCAGATACGCAGTATTTT.

This clonotype was counted only a few times. The V and J genes are TRBV27 and TRBJ2-7; the match to TRBD2 covers 9 bases. V was pared by 3 bases and J by 0 bases, with 3 bases of the junction left unmatched. In germline, CDR1 is MNHEY, CDR2 SMNVEV (reference sequence). The CDR3 contains 15 residues. The CDR3 sequence is CASSFASGVSYEQYF. The CDR3 DNA follows: TGTGCCAGCAGTTTTGCTAGCGGGGTCTCCTACGAGCAGTACTTC.

This chain uses TRBV29-1 with TRBJ1-3; tentatively, D is TRBD1 (5 bases). Trimming stripped 3 bases from V and 2 bases from J, with 14 bases between. Germline V gene sequence: CDR1 SQVTM, CDR2 ANQGSEA. CDR3 length equals 15 residues. This chain's CDR3 is CSVDEGQGTGNTIYF. CDR3 DNA: TGCAGCGTTGATGAGGGTCAGGGCACTGGAAACACCATATATTTT.

This clonotype was counted ten times or more. The chain joins TRBV2 to TRBJ1-1; no firm D call. CDR3 size: 13 residues. The germline V gene encodes CDR1 SNHLY and CDR2 FYNNEI. V lost 7 bases to trimming and J lost 2 bases, with 11 bases between them. In DNA, the CDR3 is TGTGCCAGCACCTGGACCCTTAACACTGAAGCTTTCTTT. It specifies CASTWTLNTEAFF.

This chain links TRBV5-1 with TRBJ1-4, with TRBD1 as a possible D gene (6 bases). Between the trimmed V and J ends, which lost 1 base and 7 bases, there was a span of 14 bases. CDR3 length equals 15 residues. The germline CDR1 and CDR2 sequences are SGHRS and YFSETQ. This CDR3 is CASSLWGTGPEKLFF. The CDR3 nucleotides are TGCGCCAGCAGCTTGTGGGGAACAGGGCCTGAAAAACTGTTTTTT.

This clonotype was seen ten or more times. The chain uses TRBV10-3 and TRBJ2-1; 13 nucleotides match TRBD2. This CDR3 is built from 15 residues. The V gene's germline CDR1 is ENHRY and CDR2 SYGVKD. Losses at the gene ends were 2 bases for V and 8 bases for J; bases not matched to a gene: 3. DNA of the CDR3: TGTGCCATCAGTGAGCGGACTAGCGGGAGATATGAGCAGTTCTTC. Translating gives CAISERTSGRYEQFF.

This clonotype has at least ten counts. CDR3 loop: CASSLGTSGGILGGEQFF. DNA for the CDR3: TGTGCCAGCAGTCTGGGGACTAGCGGGGGGATCCTAGGGGGAGAGCAGTTCTTC. V is TRBV12-3 or TRBV12-4 and J is TRBJ2-1; 15 nucleotides agree with TRBD2. V lost 5 bases, J lost 10 bases, and 15 bases stayed unmatched. CDR3 size: 18 residues.

This clonotype was counted many times. The chain joins TRBV10-2 to TRBJ2-1; 11 nucleotides align to TRBD2. The CDR3 extends over 17 amino acids. CDR1 and CDR2 from the germline V gene are WSHSY and SAAADI. The J segment lost 0 bases and the V segment lost 4 bases, leaving 5 bases of the junction unmatched. This CDR3 reads CASSGGTSGPSYNEQFF. The DNA for the CDR3 is TGCGCCAGCAGTGGGGGGACTAGCGGCCCCTCCTACAATGAGCAGTTCTTC.

The rearrangement uses TRBV24-1 and TRBJ1-1, with TRBD1 as a possible D gene (6 bases). V was clipped by 1 base and J by 4 bases, with 15 bases between them. The CDR3 length is 16 residues. Germline CDR1 is KGHDR and CDR2 is SFDVKD. CDR3 coding DNA: TGTGCCACCAGTGATTTCGGTCCGGACAGACCCACTGAAGCTTTCTTT. As protein: CATSDFGPDRPTEAFF.

The V and J genes are TRBV3-1 and TRBJ1-6; D remains ambiguous. The CDR3 covers 15 residues. The V and J ends lost 2 bases and 5 bases respectively, with 10 bases between them. Germline V gene data show CDR1 as LGHDT and CDR2 as YNNKEL (reference sequence). The CDR3 sequence: CASSQQATNNSPLHF. The CDR3 region has the DNA TGTGCCAGCAGCCAACAGGCCACGAATAATTCACCCCTCCACTTT.

This clonotype was counted a few times. CDR3 sequence: CASRLDRGPTEAFF. The CDR3, as DNA: TGTGCCAGCAGGCTAGACAGGGGTCCCACTGAAGCTTTCTTT. The chain joins TRBV12-3 or TRBV12-4 to TRBJ1-1; TRBD1 aligns across 8 bases. The CDR3 has 14 amino acids. V lost 6 bases, J lost 4 bases, and 7 bases stayed unmatched.

This clonotype was observed many times. The chain employs TRBV6-2 or TRBV6-3 and TRBJ2-7; D ambiguous. Germline V gene lookup returns CDR1 MNHEY and CDR2 SVGEGT. There are 12 residues in the CDR3. V was trimmed by 5 bases and J by 5 bases, leaving 10 bases between them. CDR3 protein: CASSPPFDEQYF. The DNA for the CDR3 is TGTGCCAGCAGTCCCCCCTTCGACGAGCAGTACTTC.

This clonotype was seen ten or more times. CDR3 nucleotide sequence: TGTGCCAGCAGCCACGGACAGAACGGTCCCTACGAGCAGTACTTC. Translating gives CASSHGQNGPYEQYF. The J gene is TRBJ2-7, the V gene TRBV5-5, with a weak D call TRBD1 (6 bases). V dropped 4 bases and J dropped 2 bases, with 16 bases sitting between them. Germline lookup yields CDR1 SGHKS and CDR2 YYEKEE (reference sequence). This CDR3 has 15 residues. Full variable domain (outside the CDR3, taken from reference TRBV5-5 and TRBJ2-7): DAGVTQSPTHLIKTRGQQVTLRCSPISGHKSVSWYQQVLGQGPQFIFQYYEKEERGRGNFPDRFSARQFPNYSSELNVNALLLGDSALYLCASSHGQNGPYEQYFGPGTRLTVT.

There are many counts of this clonotype. The V gene is TRBV20-1, the J gene TRBJ2-7; 10 bases line up with TRBD2. Germline loops: CDR1 DFQATT, CDR2 SNEGSKA (reference sequence). The length of the CDR3 is 15 residues. V was pared by 4 bases and J by 1 base, with 7 bases of the junction left unmatched. The CDR3 reads CSAIPGTSVSYEQYF. Here the CDR3 DNA reads TGCAGTGCTATACCCGGGACTAGCGTATCCTACGAGCAGTACTTC.

This clonotype was counted ten times or more. This chain links TRBV7-9 with TRBJ1-4; D may be TRBD1 (5 bases). Germline V gene lookup returns CDR1 SEHNR and CDR2 FQNEAQ (reference sequence). This CDR3 has 15 residues. Trimming shortened V by 2 bases and J by 8 bases, and 15 bases separated the two germline ends. Here the CDR3 DNA reads TGTGCCAGCAGCTTAACCGATTACGGGGACGAAAAACTGTTTTTT. It encodes CASSLTDYGDEKLFF. The entire variable domain, with the rest obtained from reference TRBV7-9 and TRBJ1-4, is as follows: DTGVSQNPRHKITKRGQNVTFRCDPISEHNRLYWYRQTLGQGPEFLTYFQNEAQLEKSRLLSDRFSAERPKGSFSTLEIQRTEQGDSAMYLCASSLTDYGDEKLFFGSGTQLSVL.

This clonotype was recorded a few times. This rearrangement joins TRBV9 to TRBJ2-7, with D hard to call. Germline V gene lookup returns CDR1 SGDLS and CDR2 YYNGEE. V was cut by 0 bases and J by 5 bases, with 9 bases left in between. This CDR3 has 13 amino acids. For the CDR3, the DNA is TGTGCCAGCAGCGTAGGAAACCCCGACGAGCAGTACTTC. It codes for CASSVGNPDEQYF. The full variable domain, completed using reference TRBV9 and TRBJ2-7, is DSGVTQTPKHLITATGQRVTLRCSPRSGDLSVYWYQQSLDQGLQFLIQYYNGEERAKGNILERFSAQQFPDLHSELNLSSLELGDSALYFCASSVGNPDEQYFGPGTRLTVT.

This clonotype was detected a few times. The chain uses TRBV27 and TRBJ1-2; D is unclear. This CDR3 has 13 residues. With 5 bases removed from V and 8 bases from J, the gap between germline ends came to 15 bases. Germline CDR1 is MNHEY and CDR2 is SMNVEV (reference sequence). CDR3 sequence: CASSVRATGGYTF. The CDR3 coding sequence is TGTGCCAGCAGTGTACGGGCCACCGGGGGCTACACCTTC.

The chain carries TRBV12-3 or TRBV12-4 and TRBJ1-1; maybe TRBD1 (6 bases). The germline V and J ends were trimmed by 4 bases and 6 bases, with 24 bases remaining between them. There are 17 residues in the CDR3. CDR3 sequence reads: CASSWRGTGYSFAEAFF. CDR3 in DNA: TGTGCCAGCAGTTGGAGGGGCACAGGGTATTCTTTCGCTGAAGCTTTCTTT.

Many counts were recorded for this clonotype. V is TRBV5-1 and J is TRBJ2-5, with a tentative D call TRBD2 (5 bases). V gave up 2 bases and J gave up 2 bases, with 7 bases separating them. Germline V gene lookup returns CDR1 SGHRS and CDR2 YFSETQ. The CDR3 length is 13 residues. The CDR3 sequence is CASSLLGQETQYF. The CDR3 DNA follows: TGCGCCAGCAGCTTACTAGGACAAGAGACCCAGTACTTC.

The CDR3 DNA is TGCAGCGTTAATACAAGGGAAGGCTACACCTTC. Translated: CSVNTREGYTF. The chain joins TRBV29-1 to TRBJ1-2; D unclear. Per the germline V gene, CDR1 is SQVTM and CDR2 is ANQGSEA. CDR3 length equals 11 residues. V dropped 5 bases and J dropped 8 bases, with 12 bases sitting between them.

This clonotype was seen at least ten times. V and J are TRBV5-6 and TRBJ1-1; 7 bases map to TRBD1. The germline gives CDR1 SGHDT, CDR2 YYEEEE. Trimming cost V 2 bases and J 0 bases; bases outside gene matches: 7. The CDR3 loop spans 16 amino acids. The CDR3 is CASSFLDRDLNTEAFF. The CDR3 DNA is TGTGCCAGCAGCTTTTTAGACAGGGATCTGAACACTGAAGCTTTCTTT.